This entry is about one T cell receptor beta chain. The antigen remains undetermined. This same CDR3 is encoded by further DNA sequences in the sample. This specimen belongs to a study of shared clonotypes between healthy human individuals. Turning to the study itself: Three plates were used per donor for CD4 naive, three for CD4 memory, two for CD8 naive and one for CD8 memory. Study conclusions and caveats: There were few donors, and this limited the genetic and exposure-history diversity represented. Generation probabilities were higher for clonotypes shared across all four sorted-subset donors than for unshared ones.

Here immunoSEQ multiplex PCR was the method, and the copy in TCRdb shows in-frame clones only, minus some. The table shows around 2.1 million clones, with approximately 94% occurring only once. Positive CCR7 selection of CD45RO-negative cells yielded the naive CD8 cells, and terminally differentiated effector memory CD45RA+ cells were excluded. Caucasian adults living in Nashville, Tennessee, provided all samples. V was cut by 1 base and J by 7 bases, with 5 bases left in between. Looked up from germline, CDR1 is MGHRA and CDR2 is YSYEKL. The CDR3 contains 11 residues. The source material was naive CD8+ T cells from PBMCs. The chain links TRBV4-1 to TRBJ2-7, with D unclear. The receptor was derived from a man aged 18 to 29 in good health. Some clones in this sample may be carry-over from other donors' samples. CDR3 DNA: TGCGCCAGCAGCCAAGGGTGGGAGCAGTACTTC. Amino acids: CASSQGWEQYF.